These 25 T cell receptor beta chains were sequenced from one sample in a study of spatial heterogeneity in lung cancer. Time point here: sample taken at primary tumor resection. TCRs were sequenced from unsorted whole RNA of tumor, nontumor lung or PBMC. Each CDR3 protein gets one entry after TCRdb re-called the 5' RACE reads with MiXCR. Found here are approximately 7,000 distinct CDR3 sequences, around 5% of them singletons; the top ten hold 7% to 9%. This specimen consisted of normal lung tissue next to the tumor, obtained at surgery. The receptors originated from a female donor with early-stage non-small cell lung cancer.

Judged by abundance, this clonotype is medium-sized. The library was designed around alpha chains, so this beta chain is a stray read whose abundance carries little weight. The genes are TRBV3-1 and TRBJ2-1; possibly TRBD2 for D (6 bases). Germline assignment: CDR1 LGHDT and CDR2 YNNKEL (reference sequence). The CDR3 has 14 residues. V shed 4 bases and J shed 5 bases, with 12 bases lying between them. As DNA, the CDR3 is TGTGCCAGCAGCCTAAGCGGGTCAAACAATGAGCAGTTCTTC. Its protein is CASSLSGSNNEQFF.

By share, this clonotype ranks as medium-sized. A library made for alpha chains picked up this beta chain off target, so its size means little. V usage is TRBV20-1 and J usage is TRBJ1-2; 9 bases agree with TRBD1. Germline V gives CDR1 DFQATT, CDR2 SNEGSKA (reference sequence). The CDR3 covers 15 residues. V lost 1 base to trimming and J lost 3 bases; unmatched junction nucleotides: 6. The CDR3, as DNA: TGCAGTGCTAGAGCCGGGACAGGGTTTTACTATGGCTACACCTTC. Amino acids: CSARAGTGFYYGYTF.

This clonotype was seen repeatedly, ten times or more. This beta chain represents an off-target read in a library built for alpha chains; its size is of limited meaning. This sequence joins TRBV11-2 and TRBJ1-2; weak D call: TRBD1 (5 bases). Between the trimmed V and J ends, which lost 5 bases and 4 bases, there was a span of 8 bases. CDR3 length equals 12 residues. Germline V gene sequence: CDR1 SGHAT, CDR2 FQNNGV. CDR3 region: CASSTGVYGYTF. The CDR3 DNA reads TGTGCCAGCAGCACAGGAGTCTATGGCTACACCTTC.

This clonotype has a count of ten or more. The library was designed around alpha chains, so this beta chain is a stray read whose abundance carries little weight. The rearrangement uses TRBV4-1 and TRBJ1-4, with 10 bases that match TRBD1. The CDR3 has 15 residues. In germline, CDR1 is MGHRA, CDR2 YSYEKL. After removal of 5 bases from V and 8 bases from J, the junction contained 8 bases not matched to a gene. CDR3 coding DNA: TGCGCCAGCAGCGCGCGACCGGGACAGGGGGAAAAACTGTTTTTT. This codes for CASSARPGQGEKLFF.

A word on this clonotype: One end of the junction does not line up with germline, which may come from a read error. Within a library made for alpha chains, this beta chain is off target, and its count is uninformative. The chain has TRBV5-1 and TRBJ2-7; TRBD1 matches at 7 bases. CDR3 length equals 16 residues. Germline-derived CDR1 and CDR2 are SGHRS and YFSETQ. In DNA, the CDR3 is TGTGCCAGCAGGAGGACCACTAGGACAGGAACCTACGAGCAGTACTTC. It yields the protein CASRRTTRTGTYEQYF.

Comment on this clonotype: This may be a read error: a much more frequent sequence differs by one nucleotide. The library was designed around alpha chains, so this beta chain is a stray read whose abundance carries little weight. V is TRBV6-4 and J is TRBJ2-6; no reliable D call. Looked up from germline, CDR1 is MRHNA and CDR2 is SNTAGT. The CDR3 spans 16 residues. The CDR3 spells CAGSATGSSGANVLTF. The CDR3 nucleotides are TGTGCCGGCAGTGCGACGGGTTCCTCTGGGGCCAACGTCCTGACTTTC.

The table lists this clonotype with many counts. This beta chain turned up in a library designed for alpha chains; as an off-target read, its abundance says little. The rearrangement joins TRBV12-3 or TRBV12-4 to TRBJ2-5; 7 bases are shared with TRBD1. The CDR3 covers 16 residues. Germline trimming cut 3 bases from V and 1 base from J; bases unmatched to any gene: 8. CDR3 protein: CASSLASRDSQETQYF. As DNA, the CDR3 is TGTGCCAGCAGTTTGGCAAGCAGGGACAGCCAAGAGACCCAGTACTTC.

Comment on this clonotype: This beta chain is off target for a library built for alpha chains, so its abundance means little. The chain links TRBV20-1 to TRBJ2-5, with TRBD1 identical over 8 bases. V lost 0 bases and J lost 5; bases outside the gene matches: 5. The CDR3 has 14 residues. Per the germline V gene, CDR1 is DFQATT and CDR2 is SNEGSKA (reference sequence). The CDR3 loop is CSARDSGGWETQYF. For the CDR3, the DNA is TGCAGTGCTAGAGATTCAGGGGGCTGGGAGACCCAGTACTTC.

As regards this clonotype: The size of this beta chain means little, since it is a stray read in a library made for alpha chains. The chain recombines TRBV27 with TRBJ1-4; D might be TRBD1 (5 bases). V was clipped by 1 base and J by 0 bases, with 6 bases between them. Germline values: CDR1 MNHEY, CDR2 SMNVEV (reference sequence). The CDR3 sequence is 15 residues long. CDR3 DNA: TGTGCCAGCAGTTTATTGGGGGCAACTAATGAAAAACTGTTTTTT. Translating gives CASSLLGATNEKLFF.

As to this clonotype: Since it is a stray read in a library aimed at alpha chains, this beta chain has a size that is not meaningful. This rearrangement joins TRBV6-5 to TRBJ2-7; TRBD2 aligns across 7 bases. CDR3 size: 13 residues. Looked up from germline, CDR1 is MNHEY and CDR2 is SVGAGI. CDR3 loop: CASAGVGSYEQYF. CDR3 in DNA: TGTGCATCGGCGGGAGTCGGAAGTTACGAGCAGTACTTC.

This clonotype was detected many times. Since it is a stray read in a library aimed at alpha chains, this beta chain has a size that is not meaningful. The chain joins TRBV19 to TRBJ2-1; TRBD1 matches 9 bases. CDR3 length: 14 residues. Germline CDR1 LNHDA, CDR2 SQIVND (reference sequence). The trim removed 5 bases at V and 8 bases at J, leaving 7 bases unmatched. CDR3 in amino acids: CASSPTGQGHEQFF. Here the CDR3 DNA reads TGTGCCAGTAGTCCGACGGGACAGGGCCATGAGCAGTTCTTC.

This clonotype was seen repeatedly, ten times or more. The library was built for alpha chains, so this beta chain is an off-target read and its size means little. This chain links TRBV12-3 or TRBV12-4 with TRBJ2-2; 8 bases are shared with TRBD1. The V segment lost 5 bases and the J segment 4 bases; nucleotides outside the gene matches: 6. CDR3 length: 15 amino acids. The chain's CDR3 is CASSAYRGVTGELFF. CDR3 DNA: TGTGCCAGCAGTGCCTACAGGGGGGTCACCGGGGAGCTGTTTTTT.

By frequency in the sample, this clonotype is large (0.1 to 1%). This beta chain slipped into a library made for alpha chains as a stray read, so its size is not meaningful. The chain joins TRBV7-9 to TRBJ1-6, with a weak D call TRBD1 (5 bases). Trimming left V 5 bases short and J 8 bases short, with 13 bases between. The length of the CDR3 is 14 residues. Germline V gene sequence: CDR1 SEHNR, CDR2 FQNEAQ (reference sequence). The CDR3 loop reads CASSRRDGDSPLHF. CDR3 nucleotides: TGTGCCAGCAGCCGCCGGGACGGCGATTCACCCCTCCACTTT. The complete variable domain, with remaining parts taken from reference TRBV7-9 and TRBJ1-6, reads DTGVSQNPRHKITKRGQNVTFRCDPISEHNRLYWYRQTLGQGPEFLTYFQNEAQLEKSRLLSDRFSAERPKGSFSTLEIQRTEQGDSAMYLCASSRRDGDSPLHFGNGTRLTVT.

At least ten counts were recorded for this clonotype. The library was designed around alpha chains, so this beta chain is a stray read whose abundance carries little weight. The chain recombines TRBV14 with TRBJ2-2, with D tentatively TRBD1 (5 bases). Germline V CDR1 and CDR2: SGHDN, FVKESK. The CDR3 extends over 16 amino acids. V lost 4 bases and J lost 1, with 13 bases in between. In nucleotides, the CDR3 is TGTGCCAGCAGCCCTACTTGGGGCCAGAACACCGGGGAGCTGTTTTTT. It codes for CASSPTWGQNTGELFF.

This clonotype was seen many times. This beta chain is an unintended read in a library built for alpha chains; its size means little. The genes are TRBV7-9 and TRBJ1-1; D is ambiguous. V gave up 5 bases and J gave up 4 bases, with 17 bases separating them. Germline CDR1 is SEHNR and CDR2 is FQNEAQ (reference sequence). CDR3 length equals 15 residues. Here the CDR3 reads CASSQTQAFGTEAFF. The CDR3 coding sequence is TGTGCCAGCAGCCAGACACAAGCGTTCGGCACTGAAGCTTTCTTT. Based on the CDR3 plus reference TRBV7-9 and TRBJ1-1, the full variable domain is DTGVSQNPRHKITKRGQNVTFRCDPISEHNRLYWYRQTLGQGPEFLTYFQNEAQLEKSRLLSDRFSAERPKGSFSTLEIQRTEQGDSAMYLCASSQTQAFGTEAFFGQGTRLTVV.

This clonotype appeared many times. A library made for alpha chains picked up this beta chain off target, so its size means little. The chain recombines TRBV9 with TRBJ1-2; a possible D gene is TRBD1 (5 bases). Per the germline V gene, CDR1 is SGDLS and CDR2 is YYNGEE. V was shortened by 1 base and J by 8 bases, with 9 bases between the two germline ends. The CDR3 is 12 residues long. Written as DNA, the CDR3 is TGTGCCAGCAGCGTATGGGGGGAAGGCTACACCTTC. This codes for CASSVWGEGYTF.

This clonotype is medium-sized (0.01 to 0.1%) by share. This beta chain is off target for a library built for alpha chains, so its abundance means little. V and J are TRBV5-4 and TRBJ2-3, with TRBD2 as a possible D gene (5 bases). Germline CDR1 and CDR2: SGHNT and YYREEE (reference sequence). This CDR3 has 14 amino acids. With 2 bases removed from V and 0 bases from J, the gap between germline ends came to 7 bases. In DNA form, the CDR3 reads TGTGCCAGCAGCTTCGGCGGGAGCACAGATACGCAGTATTTT. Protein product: CASSFGGSTDTQYF.

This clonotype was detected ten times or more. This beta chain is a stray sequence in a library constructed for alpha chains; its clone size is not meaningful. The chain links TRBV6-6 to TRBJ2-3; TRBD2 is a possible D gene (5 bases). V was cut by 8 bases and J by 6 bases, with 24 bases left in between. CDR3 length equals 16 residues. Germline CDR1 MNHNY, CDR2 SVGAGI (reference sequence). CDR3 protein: CASSGGSGGSLDTQYF. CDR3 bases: TGTGCCAGCTCGGGTGGGAGCGGTGGATCCCTCGATACGCAGTATTTT.

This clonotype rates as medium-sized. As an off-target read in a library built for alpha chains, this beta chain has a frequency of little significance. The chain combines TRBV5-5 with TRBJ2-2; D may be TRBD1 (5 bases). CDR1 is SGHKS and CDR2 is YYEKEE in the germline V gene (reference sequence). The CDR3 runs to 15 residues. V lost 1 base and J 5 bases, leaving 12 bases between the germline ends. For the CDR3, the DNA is TGTGCCAGCAGCTTGTCCCCAGGGTATACCGGGGAGCTGTTTTTT. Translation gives CASSLSPGYTGELFF.

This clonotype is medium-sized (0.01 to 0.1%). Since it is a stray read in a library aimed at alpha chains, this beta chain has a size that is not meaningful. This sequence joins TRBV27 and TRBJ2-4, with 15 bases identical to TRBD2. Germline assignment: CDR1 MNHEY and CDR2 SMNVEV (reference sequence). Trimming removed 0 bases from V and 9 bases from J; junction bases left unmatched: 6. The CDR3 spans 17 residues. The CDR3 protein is CASSLSGLAGGLGIQYF. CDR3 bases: TGTGCCAGCAGTTTATCTGGACTAGCGGGAGGGCTTGGCATTCAGTACTTC.

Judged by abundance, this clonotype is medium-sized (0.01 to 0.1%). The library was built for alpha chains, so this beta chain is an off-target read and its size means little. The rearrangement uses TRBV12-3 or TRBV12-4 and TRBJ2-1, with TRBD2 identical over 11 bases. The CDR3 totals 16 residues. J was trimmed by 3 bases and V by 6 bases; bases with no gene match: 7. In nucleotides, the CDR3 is TGTGCCAGCAGGCCACTCGGACTAGCGGGCTACAATGAGCAGTTCTTC. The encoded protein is CASRPLGLAGYNEQFF.

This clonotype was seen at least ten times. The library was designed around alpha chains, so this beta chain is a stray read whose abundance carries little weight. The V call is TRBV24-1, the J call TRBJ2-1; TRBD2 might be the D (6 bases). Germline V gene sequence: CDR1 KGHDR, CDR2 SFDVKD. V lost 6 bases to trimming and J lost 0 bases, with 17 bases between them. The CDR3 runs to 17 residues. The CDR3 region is CATSRSGSGSSYNEQFF. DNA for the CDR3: TGTGCCACCAGTCGGAGCGGGTCTGGGTCCTCCTACAATGAGCAGTTCTTC.

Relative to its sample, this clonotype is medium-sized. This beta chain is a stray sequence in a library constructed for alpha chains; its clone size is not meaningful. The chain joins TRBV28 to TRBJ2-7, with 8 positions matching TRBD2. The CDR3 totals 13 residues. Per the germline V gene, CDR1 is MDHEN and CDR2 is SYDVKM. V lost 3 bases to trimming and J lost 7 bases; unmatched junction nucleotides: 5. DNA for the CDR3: TGTGCCAGCAGTTTTTCGGGAGGGTGGGAGCAGTACTTC. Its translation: CASSFSGGWEQYF.

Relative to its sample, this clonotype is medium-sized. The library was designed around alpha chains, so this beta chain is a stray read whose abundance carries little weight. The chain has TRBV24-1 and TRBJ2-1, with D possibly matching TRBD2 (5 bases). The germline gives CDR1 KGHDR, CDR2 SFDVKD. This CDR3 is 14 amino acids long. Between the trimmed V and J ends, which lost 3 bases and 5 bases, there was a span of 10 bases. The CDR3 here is CATSDPGTNNEQFF. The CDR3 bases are TGTGCCACCAGTGATCCGGGAACCAACAATGAGCAGTTCTTC.

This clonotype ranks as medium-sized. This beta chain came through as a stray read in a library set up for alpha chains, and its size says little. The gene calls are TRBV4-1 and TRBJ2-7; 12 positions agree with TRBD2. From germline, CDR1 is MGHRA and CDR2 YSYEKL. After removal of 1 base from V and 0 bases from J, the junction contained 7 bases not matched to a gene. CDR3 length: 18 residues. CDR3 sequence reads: CASSQVLAGGSSSYEQYF. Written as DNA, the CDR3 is TGCGCCAGCAGCCAAGTCCTAGCGGGAGGGTCGAGCTCCTACGAGCAGTACTTC.